This T cell receptor beta chain was documented in a study of T cells after yellow fever vaccination (dated by TCRdb to about 2019). With regard to the full study: The SMART-Seq v4 Ultra Low Input RNA kit was used to prepare libraries from fractions with low cell numbers. To follow T-cell clones before and after both primary and booster YFV17D yellow fever vaccination, bulk TCR alpha and beta repertoires underwent longitudinal sequencing. Blood samples were taken at several timepoints before and after primary and secondary immunization, and bulk PBMC replicates and cell subsets were isolated. The cohort comprised two healthy male donors, one aged 18 to 30 and one aged 30 to 40 years.

TCR cDNA was synthesized by 5'RACE template switching, through which a universal primer site and unique molecular identifiers were introduced. cDNA synthesis was primed from both the TCR alpha and TCR beta constant segments. Two PCR steps were used to amplify libraries, with sample barcodes and sequencing adapters being added in the second step. Sequencing of the libraries was done on either Illumina HiSeq 2500 (2x100 bp) or NovaSeq (2x150 bp). The paper's processing steps were these. MIGEC was used to demultiplex reads and collapse the reads into UMI consensus sequences, and MiXCR was used for V(D)J alignment. Clonotypes responding to the vaccine were identified with edgeR on replicate PBMC samples, with the criteria of FDR below 0.01 and a log2 fold change above 5 up to day 15. Each bulk clonotype was labeled CD4 or CD8 based on which sequenced repertoire, CD4 or CD8, contained the clonotype at higher abundance. TCRdb reprocessed the public reads (quality trimming at Q25 with fastp, clone calling with MiXCR) and kept in-frame beta chains. CDR3 protein duplicates are merged, each entry listing the most common genes and DNA. TCRdb, rather than the study authors, made the V and J calls. Recorded for this sample are about 150,000 distinct CDR3 sequences; under 8% of them occurred a single time. Under 0.7% of the sample is taken by the ten largest.

This clonotype was counted at least ten times. Its specific antigen is unknown. Base qualities are not at hand, and no much larger clone is one base apart. The treatment or condition label of this sample denotes: live attenuated yellow fever vaccine strain. A standard Ficoll-Paque protocol was used to isolate PBMCs from peripheral blood. CD4 and CD8 T-cell fractions were isolated with Dynabeads CD4 and CD8 positive selection kits. TriZol was used to extract RNA from bulk PBMCs, CD4 and CD8 fractions, and dextramer-positive and dextramer-negative fractions. At the junction V is shortened by 1 base and J by 4 bases, with 10 bases in between. The CDR3 sequence holds 13 residues, the cysteine and phenylalanine included. This entry keeps only the CDR3 DNA: 39 bases, framed from base 1. For CDR1 and CDR2, the germline V gene lists SQVTM and ANQGSEA. On the study overall, not on this receptor specifically: Because abundant contaminating clonotypes from the bulk population could be contained in FACS-sorted repertoires, computational filtering was required. After the booster, most of the clones that had expanded following primary vaccination were detected again (around 97% of CD4 and 88% of CD8), which suggests that memory was broadly maintained. Compared with the primary T-cell response, the secondary T-cell response was faster but weaker, reaching its peak on day 5 rather than on day 15. Because the study included only a couple of donors, the extent to which the findings can be generalized is limited. A small fraction of clonotypes appeared in both the CD4 and CD8 compartments, likely as a result of convergent recombination.

The rearranged segments are TRBV29-1 and TRBJ2-5; a tentative D match to TRBD1 spans 5 bases. Sequenced material: CD4+ T cells sorted from PBMCs, taken 10 days after the yellow fever booster vaccination. The source of this sequence is a man aged 25 to 40 who received the YFV17D yellow fever vaccine. The CDR3 corresponds to CSVEGQGVETQYF. The nucleotide sequence is given as TGCAGCGTTGAAGGGCAGGGTGTAGAGACCCAGTACTTC.